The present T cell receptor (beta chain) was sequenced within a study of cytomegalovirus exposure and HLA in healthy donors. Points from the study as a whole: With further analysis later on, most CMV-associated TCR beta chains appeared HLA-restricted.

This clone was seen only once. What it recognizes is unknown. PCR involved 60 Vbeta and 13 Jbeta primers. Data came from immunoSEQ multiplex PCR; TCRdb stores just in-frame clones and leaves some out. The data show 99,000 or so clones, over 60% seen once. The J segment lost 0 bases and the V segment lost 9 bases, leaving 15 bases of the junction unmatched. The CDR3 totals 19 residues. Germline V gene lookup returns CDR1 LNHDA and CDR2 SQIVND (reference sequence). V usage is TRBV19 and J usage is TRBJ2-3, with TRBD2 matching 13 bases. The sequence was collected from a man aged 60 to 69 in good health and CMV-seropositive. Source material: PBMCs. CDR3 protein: CASLPFPGTSGKSTDTQYF. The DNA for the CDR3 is TGTGCCAGCCTTCCATTTCCGGGGACTAGCGGGAAGAGCACAGATACGCAGTATTTT. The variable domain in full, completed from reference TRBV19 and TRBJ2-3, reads DGGITQSPKYLFRKEGQNVTLSCEQNLNHDAMYWYRQDPGQGLRLIYYSQIVNDFQKGDIAEGYSVSREKKESFPLTVTSAQKNPTAFYLCASLPFPGTSGKSTDTQYFGPGTRLTVL.